This T cell receptor (beta chain) was sequenced during a study of vaccination and CD4 T cells after COVID-19. Cultured CD4+ T cells had their DNA profiled by the Oncomine TCR Beta short-read assay. TCRdb recomputed calls from the PCR reads with MiXCR, one row per CDR3 protein. The data show about 26,000 distinct CDR3 sequences, with around 50% seen just once and 28% held by the top ten. Specified treatment: roughly 10-day PBMC culture with coronavirus spike peptide pools or control peptides (ViraFEST assay). Under the ViraFEST approach, antigen-specific T cells were expanded with peptide pools and TCRs subsequently sequenced. The CDR3 is made up of 18 amino acids. Germline CDR1 LNHDA, CDR2 SQIVND (reference sequence). V lost 0 bases, J lost 2 bases, and 6 bases stayed unmatched. Details on this clonotype: As yet, its antigen is unknown.

V usage is TRBV19 and J usage is TRBJ2-2; 10 bases agree with TRBD2. Sequences were derived from CD4+ T cells from blood, cultured in vitro, sampled before SARS-CoV-2 vaccination. This TCR was recovered from a human donor who received a COVID-19 vaccine. The CDR3 DNA reads TGTGCCAGTAGTATAGAGGCTAGCGGGGGTAGCAACACCGGGGAGCTGTTTTTT. Translated: CASSIEASGGSNTGELFF.